The 23 T cell receptor beta chains in this list originate from one sample, sequenced in a study of PD-L1 blockade in urothelial cancer. Using immunoSEQ multiplex PCR, the repertoire was profiled, and TCRdb retains in-frame clones only, with some absent. The profile shows about 72,000 clones, around four fifths of them singletons. Sequenced material: PBMCs, taken around atezolizumab (anti-PD-L1) treatment. Source of these receptors: a man between 65 and 79 years old with urothelial cancer.

The gene calls are TRBV7-6 and TRBJ2-3; the D is unclear. Germline CDR1 is SGHVS and CDR2 is FNYEAQ. The germline V and J ends were trimmed by 5 bases and 6 bases, with 9 bases remaining between them. The CDR3 length is 12 residues. The CDR3: CASSPIADTQYF. The CDR3 bases are TGTGCCAGCAGCCCTATTGCTGATACGCAGTATTTT.

There are a few counts of this clone. The chain recombines TRBV7-3 with TRBJ2-2; 9 bases line up with TRBD1. This CDR3 is built from 15 residues. V was pared by 5 bases and J by 4 bases, with 5 bases of the junction left unmatched. CDR1 SGHTA and CDR2 FQGTGA come from the germline V gene. The CDR3 reads CASSPGTGTTGELFF. DNA for the CDR3: TGTGCCAGCAGCCCCGGGACAGGGACCACCGGGGAGCTGTTTTTT.

V is TRBV6-1 and J is TRBJ2-1; TRBD1 agrees at 9 bases. Germline lookup yields CDR1 MNHNS and CDR2 SASEGT. After removal of 4 bases from V and 9 bases from J, the junction contained 7 bases not matched to a gene. The CDR3 is 14 residues long. CDR3 sequence: CASSALQGAGEQFF. The CDR3 bases are TGTGCCAGCAGTGCCCTACAGGGGGCGGGTGAGCAGTTCTTC.

This clone was found once. The rearrangement joins TRBV10-1 to TRBJ2-5; no reliable D call. Per germline, CDR1 WNHNN and CDR2 SYGVQD (reference sequence). This CDR3 comprises 14 residues. V gave up 0 bases and J gave up 4 bases, with 9 bases separating them. As DNA, the CDR3 is TGCGCCAGCAGTGAGTCTCGCGGCTCAGAGACCCAGTACTTC. This translates into CASSESRGSETQYF.

V is TRBV5-4 and J is TRBJ2-7; 9 nucleotides line up with TRBD1. Germline values: CDR1 SGHNT, CDR2 YYREEE (reference sequence). Unmatched junction bases numbered 6, after V lost 0 bases and J lost 5 bases. CDR3 size: 15 residues. The CDR3 loop reads CASSLEGTGSHEQYF. The CDR3 nucleotides are TGTGCCAGCAGCTTGGAAGGGACAGGGTCTCACGAGCAGTACTTC.

The chain has TRBV7-2 and TRBJ2-3; TRBD2 agrees at 10 bases. The J segment lost 12 bases and the V segment lost 1 base, leaving 4 bases of the junction unmatched. CDR3 length: 13 residues. CDR1 is SGHTA, CDR2 FQGNSA, per germline. The CDR3 nucleotides are TGTGCCAGCAGCTTAGGACTAGCGGGTTCCCAGTATTTT. This translates into CASSLGLAGSQYF.

This clone was recorded once. This chain links TRBV9 with TRBJ2-7; D is perhaps TRBD1 (6 bases). Germline V lookup: CDR1 SGDLS, CDR2 YYNGEE. With 5 bases removed from V and 1 base from J, the gap between germline ends came to 13 bases. The CDR3 is 14 amino acids. The CDR3 protein is CASSRGYGSYEQYF. The CDR3, as DNA: TGTGCCAGCAGTAGGGGGTATGGGTCCTACGAGCAGTACTTC.

The chain recombines TRBV28 with TRBJ2-7; 7 bases fit TRBD1. Germline trimming cut 5 bases from V and 1 base from J; bases unmatched to any gene: 8. Germline V lookup: CDR1 MDHEN, CDR2 SYDVKM. The CDR3 is made up of 15 amino acids. The CDR3: CASSTRTGASYEQYF. As DNA, the CDR3 is TGTGCCAGCAGTACACGGACAGGAGCGTCCTACGAGCAGTACTTC.

This clone has more than one count but fewer than ten. The same CDR3 is also encoded by other DNA sequences in this sample. The chain links TRBV29-1 to TRBJ1-5, with a weak D call TRBD1 (5 bases). Germline CDR1 SQVTM, CDR2 ANQGSEA. The germline V and J ends were trimmed by 6 bases and 2 bases, with 11 bases remaining between them. CDR3 length equals 13 residues. The CDR3 nucleotides read TGCAGCGTGGGGGGGGACGGCAATCAGCCCCAGCATTTT. This encodes CSVGGDGNQPQHF. The full variable domain, completed using reference TRBV29-1 and TRBJ1-5, is SAVISQKPSRDICQRGTSLTIQCQVDSQVTMMFWYRQQPGQSLTLIATANQGSEATYESGFVIDKFPISRPNLTFSTLTVSNMSPEDSSIYLCSVGGDGNQPQHFGDGTRLSIL.

In its sample, this clone was seen once. CDR3 region: CASSLGTPQETQYF. CDR3 in DNA: TGTGCCAGCAGCTTAGGGACACCTCAAGAGACCCAGTACTTC. The chain uses TRBV7-7 and TRBJ2-5; a possible D gene is TRBD1 (5 bases). V was trimmed by 1 base and J by 2 bases, leaving 8 bases between them. The CDR3 loop spans 14 amino acids. CDR1 SSHAT and CDR2 FNYEAQ come from the germline V gene (reference sequence).

The chain is built from TRBV5-4 and TRBJ2-1; D may be TRBD1 (5 bases). The CDR3 spans 15 residues. Germline V gene data show CDR1 as SGHNT and CDR2 as YYREEE (reference sequence). V shed 2 bases and J shed 1 base, with 10 bases lying between them. The CDR3 region is CASSLGVASYNEQFF. The CDR3 region has the DNA TGTGCCAGCAGCTTAGGGGTCGCATCCTACAATGAGCAGTTCTTC. Together with reference TRBV5-4 and TRBJ2-1, the CDR3 gives the full variable domain: ETGVTQSPTHLIKTRGQQVTLRCSSQSGHNTVSWYQQALGQGPQFIFQYYREEENGRGNFPPRFSGLQFPNYSSELNVNALELDDSALYLCASSLGVASYNEQFFGPGTRLTVL.

The chain combines TRBV25-1 with TRBJ2-3, with TRBD2 as a possible D gene (6 bases). This CDR3 comprises 15 residues. CDR1 and CDR2 from the germline V gene are MGHDK and SYGVNS. V was cut by 1 base and J by 5 bases, with 13 bases left in between. This chain's CDR3 is CASSESGWGGDTQYF. CDR3 in DNA: TGTGCCAGCAGTGAATCGGGCTGGGGAGGAGATACGCAGTATTTT.

This clone was seen only a few times. This chain joins TRBV10-1 and TRBJ2-2; D perhaps matches TRBD1 (5 bases). The CDR3 sequence is 15 residues long. Between the trimmed V and J ends, which lost 2 bases and 1 base, there was a span of 8 bases. Germline-derived CDR1 and CDR2 are WNHNN and SYGVQD (reference sequence). The CDR3 protein is CASSERTGNTGELFF. DNA of the CDR3: TGCGCCAGCAGTGAGAGAACAGGGAACACCGGGGAGCTGTTTTTT.

This chain links TRBV7-9 with TRBJ2-7, with 7 bases lining up with TRBD2. J was trimmed by 2 bases and V by 5 bases; bases with no gene match: 9. Germline V lookup: CDR1 SEHNR, CDR2 FQNEAQ (reference sequence). The CDR3 contains 15 residues. CDR3 DNA: TGTGCCAGCAGCAAGAGCGGGACGGCAGCCTACGAGCAGTACTTC. Its protein product is CASSKSGTAAYEQYF. The full variable domain, rest sourced from reference TRBV7-9 and TRBJ2-7, is DTGVSQNPRHKITKRGQNVTFRCDPISEHNRLYWYRQTLGQGPEFLTYFQNEAQLEKSRLLSDRFSAERPKGSFSTLEIQRTEQGDSAMYLCASSKSGTAAYEQYFGPGTRLTVT.

This clone was seen only once. V usage is TRBV7-9 and J usage is TRBJ1-1; a weak D match, TRBD1 (5 bases). The V end was cut by 6 bases, the J end by 11 bases, with 16 bases between. Germline CDR1 SEHNR, CDR2 FQNEAQ (reference sequence). This CDR3 region has 12 residues. Here the CDR3 reads CASSYPVGAAFF. The DNA for the CDR3 is TGTGCCAGCAGTTACCCGGTTGGGGCCGCTTTCTTT.

J is TRBJ2-3 and V is TRBV7-3; 11 bases fit TRBD2. Germline assignment: CDR1 SGHTA and CDR2 FQGTGA. This CDR3 is built from 17 residues. J was trimmed by 2 bases and V by 4 bases; bases with no gene match: 8. CDR3 DNA sequence: TGTGCCAGCAGCTCAACGGGGACTAGCGGACCCACAGATACGCAGTATTTT. Residues: CASSSTGTSGPTDTQYF.

The chain uses TRBV5-1 and TRBJ2-3; TRBD2 might be the D (5 bases). Trimming took off 4 bases at V and 0 bases at J, with 9 bases between the two ends. The CDR3 is 14 amino acids. Germline V gives CDR1 SGHRS, CDR2 YFSETQ. The CDR3 region is CASSPRTSTDTQYF. CDR3 DNA: TGCGCCAGCAGCCCCAGGACTAGCACAGATACGCAGTATTTT.

V and J are TRBV15 and TRBJ2-7; D not certain. Trimming pared 0 bases from V and 0 bases from J, leaving 12 bases between. From germline, CDR1 is LNHNV and CDR2 YYDKDF (reference sequence). The CDR3 loop spans 16 amino acids. For the CDR3, the DNA is TGTGCCACCAGCAGAGATTTTCGGTTCCTCTCCTACGAGCAGTACTTC. As protein: CATSRDFRFLSYEQYF.

Of note for this clone: Its ends do not fully match the called genes, so a read error is possible. Within the sample, other DNA sequences also encode this same CDR3. The rearrangement uses TRBV28 and TRBJ2-2, with D possibly TRBD2 on 5 matching bases. The germline V gene has CDR1 MDHEN and CDR2 SYDVKM. This CDR3 has 14 residues. CDR3 residues: CASILGSGSGELFF. The CDR3 DNA reads TGTGCCAGCATTTTAGGGAGCGGTTCCGGGGAGCTGTTCTTT.

The chain is built from TRBV27 and TRBJ2-3, with 9 positions matching TRBD1. Germline values: CDR1 MNHEY, CDR2 SMNVEV (reference sequence). V lost 6 bases to trimming and J lost 3 bases; unmatched junction nucleotides: 4. The CDR3 totals 14 residues. The CDR3 DNA follows: TGTGCCAGCAGGTGGGACAGGGTAACAGATACGCAGTATTTT. Translated, it gives CASRWDRVTDTQYF.

The genes are TRBV6-6 and TRBJ1-4; 8 bases are a match to TRBD1. Germline CDR1 reads MNHNY; CDR2 reads SVGAGI (reference sequence). V lost 6 bases and J lost 7; bases outside the gene matches: 13. This CDR3 is built from 16 residues. The DNA for the CDR3 is TGTGCCAGCAGCCGAACAGCAGGGGGCGCGTTTGAAAAACTGTTTTTT. This translates into CASSRTAGGAFEKLFF.

The rearrangement links TRBV4-1 to TRBJ1-5, with D maybe TRBD1 (6 bases). V shed 4 bases and J shed 5 bases, with 15 bases lying between them. CDR3 size: 15 residues. Germline V CDR1 and CDR2: MGHRA, YSYEKL. The CDR3 region has the DNA TGCGCCAGCAGCCCAGGACAGAGAAGCGATCAGCCCCAGCATTTT. Its protein is CASSPGQRSDQPQHF.

The J gene is TRBJ1-2, the V gene TRBV4-2; D is unclear. This CDR3 has 16 amino acids. Trimming pared 0 bases from V and 0 bases from J, leaving 11 bases between. Germline CDR1 is LGHNA and CDR2 is YNFKEQ. DNA for the CDR3: TGTGCCAGCAGCCAAGATAGTGGCGGCCCTAACTATGGCTACACCTTC. The encoded protein is CASSQDSGGPNYGYTF.